This T cell receptor beta chain was sequenced during a study of T cell changes during pregnancy in multiple sclerosis. The CDR3 covers 16 residues. V dropped 4 bases and J dropped 4 bases, with 17 bases sitting between them. Germline CDR1 reads SGHNT; CDR2 reads YYREEE (reference sequence). Sequenced by immunoSEQ multiplex PCR; TCRdb stores in-frame clones only, minus some. The sample contains tens of thousands of clones, nearly 95% of which appear only once. This TCR came from a female donor with multiple sclerosis, enrolled in a pregnancy study. The material sequenced was CD4+ T cells from peripheral blood mononuclear cells, taken in the first trimester of pregnancy. The chain is built from TRBV5-4 and TRBJ2-2; weak D call: TRBD2 (5 bases). CDR3 DNA: TGTGCCAGCAGCCCCGGGATGCGGAGTGGCACCGGGGAGCTGTTTTTT. Translated, it gives CASSPGMRSGTGELFF.